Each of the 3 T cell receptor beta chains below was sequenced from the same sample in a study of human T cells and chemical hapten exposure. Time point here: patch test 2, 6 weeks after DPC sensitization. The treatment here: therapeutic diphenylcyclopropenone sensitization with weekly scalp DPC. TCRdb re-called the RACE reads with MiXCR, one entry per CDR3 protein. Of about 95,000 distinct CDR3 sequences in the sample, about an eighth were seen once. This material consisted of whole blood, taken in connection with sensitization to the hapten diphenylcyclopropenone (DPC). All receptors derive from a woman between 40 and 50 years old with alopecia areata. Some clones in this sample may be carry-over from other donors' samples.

Here the CDR3 DNA reads TGTGCCAGCACGGTCTCCGCGACGGGGCTGTTTGAAAAACTGTTTTTT. This sequence encodes CASTVSATGLFEKLFF. This rearrangement joins TRBV2 to TRBJ1-4; possible D gene TRBD1, 5 bases. The CDR3 contains 16 residues. V gave up 7 bases and J gave up 7 bases, with 22 bases separating them. Germline-derived CDR1 and CDR2 are SNHLY and FYNNEI.

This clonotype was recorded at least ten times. CDR3 in amino acids: CSVRLSDYAQYF. The CDR3 DNA sequence: TGCAGCGTTCGACTGTCGGATTACGCCCAGTACTTC. The rearrangement joins TRBV29-1 to TRBJ2-5; D is undetermined. Per the germline V gene, CDR1 is SQVTM and CDR2 is ANQGSEA. Deletions cut 5 bases from V and 9 bases from J, with 16 bases between. CDR3 size: 12 residues.

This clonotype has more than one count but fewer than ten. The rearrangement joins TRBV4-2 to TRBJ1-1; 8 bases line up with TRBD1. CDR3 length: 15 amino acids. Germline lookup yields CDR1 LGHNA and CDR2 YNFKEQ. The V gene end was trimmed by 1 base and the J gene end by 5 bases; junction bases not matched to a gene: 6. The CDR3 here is CASSQGQGRKTEAFF. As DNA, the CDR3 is TGTGCCAGCAGCCAAGGACAGGGGCGGAAAACTGAAGCTTTCTTT.